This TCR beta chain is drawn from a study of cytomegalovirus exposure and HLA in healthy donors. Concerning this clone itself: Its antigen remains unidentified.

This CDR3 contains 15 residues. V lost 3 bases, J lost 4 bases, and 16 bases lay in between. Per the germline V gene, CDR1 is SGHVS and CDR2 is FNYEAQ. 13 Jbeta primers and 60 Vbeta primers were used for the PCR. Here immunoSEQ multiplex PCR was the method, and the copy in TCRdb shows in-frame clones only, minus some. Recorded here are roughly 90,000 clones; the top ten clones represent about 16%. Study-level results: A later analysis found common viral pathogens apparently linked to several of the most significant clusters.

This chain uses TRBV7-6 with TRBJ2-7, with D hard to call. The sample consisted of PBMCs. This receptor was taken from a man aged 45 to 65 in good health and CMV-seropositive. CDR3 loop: CASSFESFALYEQYF. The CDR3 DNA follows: TGTGCCAGCAGCTTTGAGTCATTCGCACTTTACGAGCAGTACTTC.